These T cell receptor beta chains were read from a single sample in a study of ipilimumab plus nivolumab after autologous stem cell transplantation. The method was immunoSEQ multiplex PCR; TCRdb's version includes in-frame clones alone and lacks a portion of them. The sample shows 10,000 to 15,000 clones, around four fifths of them seen only once. The source material was PBMCs, sampled in a trial of ipilimumab plus nivolumab as post-transplant consolidation. These TCRs come from a male donor with diffuse large B-cell lymphoma. The CDR3 runs from the conserved cysteine through the conserved F or W. The order of the fields is J gene, clone size, D gene, V gene, CDR3 length, CDR3 protein, CDR3 DNA. The D gene is left open where the match is weak. Size is stated for part of the rows, as once, few or many counts, or as a class when the clone is expanded.

J gene: TRBJ2-1; clone size: .; D gene: .; V gene: TRBV7-5; CDR3 length: 17; CDR3 protein: CVRSLKPGLWGLGEQFF; CDR3 DNA: TGTGTCAGAAGCTTAAAACCCGGACTATGGGGATTGGGGGAGCAGTTCTTC
J gene: TRBJ2-3; clone size: .; D gene: TRBD1; V gene: TRBV7-8; CDR3 length: 18; CDR3 protein: CASSPGTGETGFTDTQYF; CDR3 DNA: TGTGCCAGCAGCCCCGGGACAGGAGAGACTGGGTTCACAGATACGCAGTATTTT
J gene: TRBJ2-1; clone size: .; D gene: .; V gene: TRBV4-1; CDR3 length: 15; CDR3 protein: CASSQDWSSVGEQFF; CDR3 DNA: TGCGCCAGCAGCCAAGATTGGAGTAGCGTCGGTGAGCAGTTCTTC
J gene: TRBJ1-4; clone size: once; D gene: .; V gene: TRBV7-3; CDR3 length: 13; CDR3 protein: CASSGGPNEKLFF; CDR3 DNA: TGTGCCAGCAGTGGGGGGCCTAATGAAAAACTGTTTTTT
J gene: TRBJ1-2; clone size: .; D gene: .; V gene: TRBV7-2; CDR3 length: 14; CDR3 protein: CASSLDRRRYGYTF; CDR3 DNA: TGTGCCAGCAGCTTAGACAGGCGGAGGTATGGCTACACCTTC
J gene: TRBJ1-3; clone size: .; D gene: TRBD1; V gene: TRBV30; CDR3 length: 14; CDR3 protein: CAGGQGAVGNTIYF; CDR3 DNA: TGTGCCGGTGGACAGGGGGCAGTTGGAAACACCATATATTTT
J gene: TRBJ1-2; clone size: .; D gene: .; V gene: TRBV9; CDR3 length: 14; CDR3 protein: CASSVGQGTNGYTF; CDR3 DNA: TGTGCCAGCAGCGTAGGTCAGGGGACCAATGGCTACACCTTC
J gene: TRBJ2-1; clone size: once; D gene: TRBD1; V gene: TRBV6-6; CDR3 length: 16; CDR3 protein: CASLSRSGTGSHEQFF; CDR3 DNA: TGTGCCAGCTTATCTCGATCCGGGACAGGGTCGCATGAGCAGTTCTTC
J gene: TRBJ1-5; clone size: .; D gene: .; V gene: TRBV11-3; CDR3 length: 12; CDR3 protein: CASSLVGQPQHF; CDR3 DNA: TGTGCCAGCAGCTTAGTAGGTCAGCCCCAGCATTTT
J gene: TRBJ2-2; clone size: .; D gene: TRBD2; V gene: TRBV2; CDR3 length: 16; CDR3 protein: CASSEGLAGVTGELFF; CDR3 DNA: TGTGCCAGCAGTGAAGGCCTAGCGGGAGTCACCGGGGAGCTGTTTTTT
J gene: TRBJ2-1; clone size: .; D gene: TRBD2; V gene: TRBV28; CDR3 length: 15; CDR3 protein: CASSRPAGASNEQFF; CDR3 DNA: TGTGCCAGCAGTCGCCCAGCGGGAGCGAGCAATGAGCAGTTCTTC
J gene: TRBJ2-7; clone size: .; D gene: .; V gene: TRBV6-1; CDR3 length: 12; CDR3 protein: CATTTRTYEQYF; CDR3 DNA: TGTGCCACTACGACTAGAACCTACGAGCAGTACTTC